The clone carrying this T cell receptor (beta chain) was seen just once. Its antigen is currently unknown. The sample is drawn from a study of post-analysis software for immune sequencing data. Whole-study context: Multiple sclerosis in the patients followed relapsing-remitting, secondary progressive and progressive-relapsing courses. Findings and limits, study-wide: Five TRBV segments occurring more often in patients than controls included TRBV5-6, TRBV5-1 and TRBV20-1. Batch-matched samples strongly co-clustered by F measure. The normalized Chao1 diversity of multiple sclerosis patients was significantly lower than that of controls.

Unique molecular identifiers were present in the TCR beta cDNA libraries. TCRdb used MiXCR to reprocess the PCR reads, holding one entry per CDR3 protein. The table lists around 700,000 distinct CDR3 sequences, 59% of them singletons. V dropped 8 bases and J dropped 3; count of bases not matched to a gene: 12. CDR3 length equals 15 residues. Germline values: CDR1 SEHNR, CDR2 FQNEAQ (reference sequence). The chain uses TRBV7-9 and TRBJ2-7; TRBD2 matches at 8 bases. Sequences were obtained from blood. The TCR sequence derives from a girl aged 2 to 9 with multiple sclerosis. CDR3 loop: CASEAGGASRYEQYF. Written as DNA, the CDR3 is TGTGCCAGCGAGGCGGGGGGCGCCTCCCGCTACGAGCAGTACTTC.